This TCR beta chain was identified during a study of OX40 agonist ivuxolimab in advanced cancers. Study information: Ivuxolimab, an antibody that agonizes OX40 (CD134), was administered to the patients. Past anti-PD-1, anti-PD-L1 or anti-CTLA-4 therapy was accepted, and 30% to 50% had received some. Patients enrolled in dose escalation were diagnosed with hepatocellular carcinoma, melanoma, renal cell or head and neck cancer. Intravenous ivuxolimab was administered to patients every 2 weeks at 0.01 to 10 mg/kg.

This CDR3 has 16 residues. V was pared by 1 base and J by 7 bases, with 18 bases between. Germline V lookup: CDR1 SGHNT, CDR2 YYREEE (reference sequence). The method was immunoSEQ multiplex PCR; TCRdb's version includes in-frame clones alone and lacks a portion of them. Of tens of thousands of clones in the sample, approximately 80% were seen once. This specimen was CD4+ or CD8+ T cells sorted from blood, taken in a trial of the OX40 agonist ivuxolimab. This receptor was obtained from an adult with an advanced solid tumor such as melanoma, head and neck, liver or kidney cancer. This sequence joins TRBV5-4 and TRBJ2-1, with D perhaps TRBD2 (7 bases). CDR3 amino acids: CASSLLGGGAGNEQFF. CDR3 nucleotide sequence: TGTGCCAGCAGCTTGCTCGGTGGGGGGGCCGGGAATGAGCAGTTCTTC.